Listed below are T cell receptor beta chains from one sample, sequenced in a study of T cell responses to AZD1222 COVID-19 vaccine. Clones were read by immunoSEQ multiplex PCR, and TCRdb kept only the in-frame ones, dropping some. The sample records some 110,000 clones, 90% being singletons. The specimen comprised peripheral blood, sampled 28 days after the second AZD1222 dose. The origin of the receptors is an adult who received the AZD1222 COVID-19 vaccine. Each CDR3 is given with its conserved first and last residue. A D gene is named only where the DNA matches it firmly. Part of the rows lack a size; the others show once, few, many or a class for expanded clones.

.	.	TRBV11-1	TRBJ2-1	TGTGCCAGCAGCTTAGCCCAGAGGGGCTACAATGAGCAGTTCTTC	CASSLAQRGYNEQFF
.	.	TRBV6-6	TRBJ1-2	TGTGCCGGACAGAAGAACTATGGCTACACCTTC	CAGQKNYGYTF
.	.	TRBV7-3	TRBJ2-2	TGTGCCAGCACCCTGGCGGGGGCCGGGACCGGGGAGCTGTTTTTT	CASTLAGAGTGELFF
.	.	TRBV19	TRBJ1-3	TGTGCCAGTAGTACTGAAGGACGTCAATTAAACACCATATATTTT	CASSTEGRQLNTIYF
.	.	TRBV5-6	TRBJ1-6	TGTGCCAGCAGCCGAGGCGGGGTGATGTCCCTCCACTTT	CASSRGGVMSLHF
.	once	TRBV18	TRBJ2-7	TGTGCCAGCTCACCAGCGGCACGCGAGCAGTACTTC	CASSPAAREQYF
TRBD1	.	TRBV18	TRBJ1-4	TGTGCCAGCGCCCAGGGGGGTCTGGGAGAAAAACTGTTTTTT	CASAQGGLGEKLFF
TRBD1	.	TRBV19	TRBJ1-1	TGTGCCAGTAGTTCAGGGGGTTTCTCTGAAGCTTTCTTT	CASSSGGFSEAFF
.	.	TRBV5-1	TRBJ1-6	TGCGCCAGCAGCTTGAACCTCGAGGGTTCACCCCTCCACTTT	CASSLNLEGSPLHF
.	.	TRBV11-2	TRBJ2-4	TGTGCCAGCAGCCTTTCTGTAGGCCCTCGGGACATTCAGTACTTC	CASSLSVGPRDIQYF
.	.	TRBV28	TRBJ2-5	TGTGCCAGCAGCTACGGGGTGGGGGAGGAGACCCAGTACTTC	CASSYGVGEETQYF
TRBD1	.	TRBV7-9	TRBJ2-7	TGTGCCAGCAGCGACAGGGAAGTCGAGTCCTTCTACGAGCAGTACTTC	CASSDREVESFYEQYF
.	.	TRBV5-4	TRBJ1-1	TGTGCCAGCAGCCCCGGGGGGATGAGTGAAGCTTTCTTT	CASSPGGMSEAFF
.	.	TRBV20-1	TRBJ1-1	TGCAGTGCTGGTGGGCCCGGGTCCCAAGCTTTCTTT	CSAGGPGSQAFF
.	.	TRBV7-9	TRBJ1-3	TGTGCCAGCAGCCCCCGTCCCATCTCTGGAAACACCATATATTTT	CASSPRPISGNTIYF
.	.	TRBV12-3/TRBV12-4	TRBJ1-2	TGTGCCAGCAGTTTGCGGGGAGACTATGGCTACACCTTC	CASSLRGDYGYTF
TRBD1	medium-sized	TRBV5-4	TRBJ1-2	TGTGCCAGCAGCCACTCCAGGGGGATTGGCTACACCTTC	CASSHSRGIGYTF
TRBD2	once	TRBV30	TRBJ2-3	TGTGCCTGGACCTCTACTAGCGGGGGTACAGATACGCAGTATTTT	CAWTSTSGGTDTQYF
.	.	TRBV7-2	TRBJ2-1	TGTGCCAGCAGCTTAGAGTGGGGGTCCTACAATGAGCAGTTCTTC	CASSLEWGSYNEQFF
.	.	TRBV6-6	TRBJ1-3	TGTGCCAGCAGTCGGGAGTTAGGGGGTCGCTCTGGAAACACCATATATTTT	CASSRELGGRSGNTIYF
.	few	TRBV30	TRBJ2-7	TGTGCCTGGAGTTACCTCTACGAGCAGTACTTC	CAWSYLYEQYF
.	.	TRBV7-2	TRBJ2-7	TGTGCCAGCAGCCTGGACGGGGTCTCTTGGTACGAGCAGTACTTC	CASSLDGVSWYEQYF
.	.	TRBV5-1	TRBJ2-1	TGCGCCAGCAGCTTGGCCGCGGGCCCAAACTACAATGAGCAGTTCTTC	CASSLAAGPNYNEQFF
.	.	TRBV18	TRBJ1-5	TGTGCCAGCTCACCACCTAATCAGGGAAGCAATCAGCCCCAGCATTTT	CASSPPNQGSNQPQHF
.	.	TRBV6-5	TRBJ1-1	TGTGCCAGCAGTTTAGATGGTGGGGGTAACACTGAAGCTTTCTTT	CASSLDGGGNTEAFF
TRBD2	.	TRBV5-1	TRBJ2-2	TGCGCCAGCAGCTTGGGGGATAGCGGGTACACAGGGGAGCTGTTTTTT	CASSLGDSGYTGELFF
TRBD2	once	TRBV4-1	TRBJ2-3	TGCGCCAGCAGCCAAGAAGGCTGGAGCGGGGGCACAGATACGCAGTATTTT	CASSQEGWSGGTDTQYF
.	.	TRBV19	TRBJ1-2	TGTGCCAGTAGTATACCCGGGGGCTATAAGGATGGCTACACCTTC	CASSIPGGYKDGYTF
.	few	TRBV4-1	TRBJ2-2	TGCGCCAGCAGCCAAGGTGGACTGACACCCCGCCACACCGGGGAGCTGTTTTTT	CASSQGGLTPRHTGELFF
.	.	TRBV4-3	TRBJ2-7	TGCGCCAGCAGCCCAGAACCTGGGGGGGCGACATCCTACGAGCAGTACTTC	CASSPEPGGATSYEQYF
TRBD1	.	TRBV19	TRBJ1-1	TGTGCCAGTAGTTCCCGACAGGGTGAAGCTTTCTTT	CASSSRQGEAFF
TRBD2	.	TRBV4-3	TRBJ2-1	TGCGCCAGCGCCCGGGAGGCGGGGGGCTCCTACAATGAGCAGTTCTTC	CASAREAGGSYNEQFF
TRBD2	.	TRBV5-4	TRBJ2-1	TGTGCCAGCAGCTTAAGGCTAGCGGGGGACTACAATGAGCAGTTCTTC	CASSLRLAGDYNEQFF
.	.	TRBV9	TRBJ1-6	TGTGCCAGCAGCGTATACTCAGGAATTATATCACCCCTCCACTTT	CASSVYSGIISPLHF
.	.	TRBV5-6	TRBJ2-7	TGTGCCAGCAGCTTGTGGTCTTACGAGCAGTACTTC	CASSLWSYEQYF
TRBD1	.	TRBV5-1	TRBJ1-2	TGCGCCAGCAGCTTGGGAACAGGGGGCAGGGTCTATGGCTACACCTTC	CASSLGTGGRVYGYTF
.	.	TRBV7-9	TRBJ1-3	TGTGCCAGCACGACTGGGGTGACAAACGGAAACACCATATATTTT	CASTTGVTNGNTIYF
.	.	TRBV11-3	TRBJ2-1	TGTGCCAGCAGCTCGAGGAATGAGCAGTTCTTC	CASSSRNEQFF
.	.	TRBV27	TRBJ1-5	TGTGCCAGCAAGGATACGGACCGAGCGTATCAGCCCCAGCATTTT	CASKDTDRAYQPQHF
.	.	TRBV7-8	TRBJ2-7	TGTGCCAGCAGCTTAGTTCCAGGGAGTAAATACGAGCAGTACTTC	CASSLVPGSKYEQYF
.	.	TRBV25-1	TRBJ1-1	TGTGCCAGCAGGACCGGGTGGACCGAAGCTTTCTTT	CASRTGWTEAFF
TRBD2	.	TRBV10-3	TRBJ2-3	TGTGCCATTTCAAAGGGCGGGGGGGCCGCAGATACGCAGTATTTT	CAISKGGGAADTQYF
TRBD1	once	TRBV18	TRBJ2-7	TGTGCCAGCTCACCACCGACAGGGGTGTCCTACGAGCAGTACTTC	CASSPPTGVSYEQYF
.	.	TRBV15	TRBJ2-1	TGTGCCACCAGCAGAGTAATGGGTTCGACAAATGAGCAGTTCTTC	CATSRVMGSTNEQFF
TRBD2	.	TRBV7-2	TRBJ2-7	TGTGCCAGCAGCCCAAGGGGCGGGGGGGTCCTCTACGAGCAGTACTTC	CASSPRGGGVLYEQYF
.	.	TRBV9	TRBJ1-2	TGTGCCAGCAGCCCCCAGATGGCGGAGCTGTCCGGTGGCTACACCTTC	CASSPQMAELSGGYTF
TRBD1	.	TRBV5-5	TRBJ1-1	TGTGCCAGCAATCCCGGGACAGCGACGGAAGACACTGAAGCTTTCTTT	CASNPGTATEDTEAFF
.	.	TRBV5-8	TRBJ1-6	TGTGCCAGCAGCCCGGAGACAGGTCGCTCGGGTTCACCCCTCCACTTT	CASSPETGRSGSPLHF
.	.	TRBV6-5	TRBJ1-1	TGTGCCAGCAGAGCCAACGTAATGGTCGGCACTGAAGCTTTCTTT	CASRANVMVGTEAFF
TRBD2	.	TRBV7-2	TRBJ2-7	TGTGCCAGCAGCCGCGGGGGGAGCTCCTACGAGCAGTACTTC	CASSRGGSSYEQYF
.	.	TRBV24-1	TRBJ2-3	TGTGCCACCAGTCTTGTTGGAGATACGCAGTATTTT	CATSLVGDTQYF
.	.	TRBV5-4	TRBJ1-2	TGTGCCAGCAGCATGGACGGGAACTATGGCTACACCTTC	CASSMDGNYGYTF
.	.	TRBV7-9	TRBJ1-1	TGTGCCAGCAGCTCGCAGGGCCCTAACACTGAAGCTTTCTTT	CASSSQGPNTEAFF
.	.	TRBV5-8	TRBJ1-5	TGTGCCAGCAGCATTAACAATCAGCCCCAGCATTTT	CASSINNQPQHF